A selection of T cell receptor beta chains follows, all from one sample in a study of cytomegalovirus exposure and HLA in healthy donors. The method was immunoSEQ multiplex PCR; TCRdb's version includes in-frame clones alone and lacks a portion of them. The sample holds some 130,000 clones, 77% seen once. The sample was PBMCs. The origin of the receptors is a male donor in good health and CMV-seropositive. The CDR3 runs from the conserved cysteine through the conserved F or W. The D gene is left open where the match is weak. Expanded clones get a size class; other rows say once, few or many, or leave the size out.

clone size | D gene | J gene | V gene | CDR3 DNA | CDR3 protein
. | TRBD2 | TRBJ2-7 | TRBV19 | TGTGCCAGTAGTTCTCAGGGACTAGCGGAGTACGAGCAGTACTTC | CASSSQGLAEYEQYF
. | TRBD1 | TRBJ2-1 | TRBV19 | TGTGCCAGTAGTATTCAAAGCAGGGGGCATGATGAGCAGTTCTTC | CASSIQSRGHDEQFF
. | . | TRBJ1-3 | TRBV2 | TGTGCCAGCAGTGAGGGCGCATTCTCTGGAAACACCATATATTTT | CASSEGAFSGNTIYF
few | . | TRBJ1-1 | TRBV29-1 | TGCAGCGCCTCGGAAAGAAGGGACATATGGGACACTGAAGCTTTCTTT | CSASERRDIWDTEAFF
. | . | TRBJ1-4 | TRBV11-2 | TGTGCCAGCAGACGAGGGGGAGGGGGTTCAACTAATGAAAAACTGTTTTTT | CASRRGGGGSTNEKLFF
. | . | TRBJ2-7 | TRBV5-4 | TGTGCCAGCAGCTTCGAAGATCGCCACGAGCAGTACTTC | CASSFEDRHEQYF
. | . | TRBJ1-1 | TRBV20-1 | TGCAGTGCGAACATGAACACTGAAGCTTTCTTT | CSANMNTEAFF
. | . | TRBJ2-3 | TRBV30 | TGTGCCTGGAGTGCAGGGGCGCTTGGGACAGATACGCAGTATTTT | CAWSAGALGTDTQYF
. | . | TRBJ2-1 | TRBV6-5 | TGTGCCAGCAGTTCCGACCTAGAGAGCTCCTACAATGAGCAGTTCTTC | CASSSDLESSYNEQFF
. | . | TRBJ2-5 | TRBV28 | TGTGCCAGCAGTTTACTGACCTCTGAGGCCCAGTACTTC | CASSLLTSEAQYF
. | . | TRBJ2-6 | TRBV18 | TGTGCCAGCTCACGGCAACAGGGTACCTTTTCTGGGGCCAACGTCCTGACTTTC | CASSRQQGTFSGANVLTF
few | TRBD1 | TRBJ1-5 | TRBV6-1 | TGTGCCAGCAGTGGACAGGGGGTAGGGAATCAGCCCCAGCATTTT | CASSGQGVGNQPQHF
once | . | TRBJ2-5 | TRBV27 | TGTGCCAGCAGGAGTGTCGAGACCCAGTACTTC | CASRSVETQYF
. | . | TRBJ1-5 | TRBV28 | TGTGCCACCTACTTGGGACTGGCCAATCAGCCCCAGCATTTT | CATYLGLANQPQHF
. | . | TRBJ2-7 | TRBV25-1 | TGTGCCAGCTCCAGGGTGTCCCCCTCGTACGAGCAGTACTTC | CASSRVSPSYEQYF
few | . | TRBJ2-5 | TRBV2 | TGTGCCAGCAGTGGGGGGGTTTTCCAAGAGACCCAGTACTTC | CASSGGVFQETQYF
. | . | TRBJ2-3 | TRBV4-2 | TGTGCCAGCAGCCCCGGGGGTGGTGGCACAGATACGCAGTATTTT | CASSPGGGGTDTQYF
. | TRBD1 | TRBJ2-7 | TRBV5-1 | TGCGCCAGCAGCCCGTGGGACAGGGCCTACGAGCAGTACTTC | CASSPWDRAYEQYF
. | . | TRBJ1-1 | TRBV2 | TGTGCCAGCAGTAAGGGGACACTTCTTGAAGCTTTCTTT | CASSKGTLLEAFF